This is a list of T cell receptor beta chains from one sample in a study of cytotoxic CD8 clonotypes in ibrutinib-treated CLL. The table came from immunoSEQ multiplex PCR; TCRdb's copy has only in-frame clones and leaves some out. The sample records under 300,000 clones, around three quarters being singletons. The specimen was PBMCs, collected after 24 months of ibrutinib treatment. Every receptor here comes from a human donor with chronic lymphocytic leukemia. CDR3s include the opening cysteine and the closing phenylalanine or tryptophan. A D gene is named only where the DNA matches it firmly. Not all rows give a size; the values are once, few, many and, for expanded clones, a class.

size	V	D	J	DNA	CDR3
NA	TRBV5-1	TRBD2	TRBJ2-7	TGCGCCAGCAGCTTGTATGCGGGAGAATACTACGAGCAGTACTTC	CASSLYAGEYYEQYF
NA	TRBV9	NA	TRBJ2-3	TGTGCCAGCAGCTTTGGACAGTACACAGATACGCAGTATTTT	CASSFGQYTDTQYF
few	TRBV2	NA	TRBJ1-5	TGTGCCAGCACGGAGGGGGTTCAGCCCCAGCATTTT	CASTEGVQPQHF
NA	TRBV20-1	NA	TRBJ2-1	TGCACCCCGTACGGTAGGGATTTGTTCTTC	CTPYGRDLFF
NA	TRBV28	TRBD1	TRBJ1-1	TGTGCCAGCAGTTCCCCCGACAGGGATGCTTTCTTT	CASSSPDRDAFF
NA	TRBV4-2	NA	TRBJ1-3	TGTGCCAGCAGCCAAGTCTCCCCCGGGACGCGCTCTGGAAACACCATATATTTT	CASSQVSPGTRSGNTIYF
NA	TRBV27	NA	TRBJ2-7	TGTGCCACCCCGACGGGGAGCCGCTACGAGCAGTACTTC	CATPTGSRYEQYF
NA	TRBV29-1	NA	TRBJ1-2	TGCAGCGTTGATTCGATGTCAGGCACTTACCGGGGAAACACCTTC	CSVDSMSGTYRGNTF
NA	TRBV27	TRBD1	TRBJ1-2	TGTGCCAGCAGTGCCCGGGACAGGGTAGGGGGCTACACCTTC	CASSARDRVGGYTF
few	TRBV19	NA	TRBJ2-1	TGTGCCAGTAGTATAGATCTAAATGAGCAGTTCTTC	CASSIDLNEQFF
NA	TRBV10-1	TRBD1	TRBJ2-7	TGCGCCAGCAGCGACAGGGTAGCCTACGAGCAGTACTTC	CASSDRVAYEQYF
NA	TRBV11-1	NA	TRBJ1-1	TGTGCCAGCAGCCTAGGGGCGAACACTGAAGCTTTCTTT	CASSLGANTEAFF
NA	TRBV7-2	NA	TRBJ1-2	TGTGCCAGCAGCTTAGGAGGGGAGCCCCTGGGCTACACCTTC	CASSLGGEPLGYTF
NA	TRBV5-1	NA	TRBJ2-2	TGCGCCAGCAGAGTGGGGGTACCCGGGGAGCTGTTTTTT	CASRVGVPGELFF
NA	TRBV28	NA	TRBJ2-7	TGTGCCAGCAGAGCCTTTACGGGGTACGAGCAGTACTTC	CASRAFTGYEQYF
NA	TRBV4-3	NA	TRBJ1-2	TGCGCCAGCAGCCCTACGGTTTCTAACTATGGCTACACCTTC	CASSPTVSNYGYTF
NA	TRBV6-5	TRBD2	TRBJ2-7	TGTGCCAGCAGGCCCCGACTAGCGGGAGTTTACGAGCAGTACTTC	CASRPRLAGVYEQYF
NA	TRBV5-1	NA	TRBJ2-1	TGCGCCAGCAGCTTGGTGCGGGCGAGTTACAATGAGCAGTTCTTC	CASSLVRASYNEQFF
NA	TRBV19	NA	TRBJ1-5	TGTGCCAGTAGTATTGAAGGCAGGAGGAATCAGCCCCAGCATTTT	CASSIEGRRNQPQHF
NA	TRBV7-3	TRBD2	TRBJ2-1	TGTGCCAGCAGCTCGACTAGCGGGAGCAATGAGCAGTTCTTC	CASSSTSGSNEQFF
NA	TRBV14	TRBD1	TRBJ1-5	TGTGCCAGCAGCCTGACAGGGGGCAATCAGCCCCAGCATTTT	CASSLTGGNQPQHF
NA	TRBV28	NA	TRBJ1-5	TGTGCCAGCAGGACCCCCGGCCCCTATAATCAGCCCCAGCATTTT	CASRTPGPYNQPQHF
NA	TRBV7-2	NA	TRBJ2-1	TGTGCCAGCAGCTCCTCTCAACAGGGCAATGAGCAGTTCTTC	CASSSSQQGNEQFF
NA	TRBV5-6	NA	TRBJ1-1	TGTGCCAGCAGCCTGGGCCACGGGAACACTGAAGCTTTCTTT	CASSLGHGNTEAFF
NA	TRBV6-6	NA	TRBJ1-4	TGTGCCAGCAGTTACGAATCCAGCGAAAAACTGTTTTTT	CASSYESSEKLFF
NA	TRBV5-1	NA	TRBJ1-4	TGCGCCAGCAACGCAGGGCCTAATGAAAAACTGTTTTTT	CASNAGPNEKLFF
NA	TRBV11-2	NA	TRBJ2-7	TGTGCCAGCACCCGGACAGCCTCCTACGAGCAGTACTTC	CASTRTASYEQYF
once	TRBV6-5	NA	TRBJ1-1	TGTGCCAGCACCCTAAGGGCCAGGGCCCCTGAAGCTTTCTTT	CASTLRARAPEAFF
NA	TRBV6-5	TRBD1	TRBJ2-7	TGTGCCAGCACCAGACAGGGGGCGGGGGAGCAGTACTTC	CASTRQGAGEQYF
NA	TRBV5-1	NA	TRBJ1-1	TGCGCCAGCAGCAACCGGGACGGGGACACTGAAGCTTTCTTT	CASSNRDGDTEAFF
NA	TRBV19	TRBD2	TRBJ2-3	TGTGCCAGTCTCCGTTGGGGGGGGAGCACAGATACGCAGTATTTT	CASLRWGGSTDTQYF
NA	TRBV28	TRBD1	TRBJ2-3	TGTGCCAGCAGTGGGGAGACCCCTCTATCAGGGGGAGATACGCAGTATTTT	CASSGETPLSGGDTQYF
NA	TRBV19	TRBD2	TRBJ2-4	TGTGCCAGTAGTATAGTTGGGGGAGGGCGGGTCTTC	CASSIVGGGRVF
NA	TRBV6-5	TRBD2	TRBJ2-5	TGTGCCAGCAGTTACTTATCTTGGGCGGGAGAAGAGACCCAGTACTTC	CASSYLSWAGEETQYF
NA	TRBV30	NA	TRBJ2-7	TGTGCCTGGAGTGTACTACTAGCTAACCACGAGCAGTACTTC	CAWSVLLANHEQYF
once	TRBV15	TRBD1	TRBJ2-3	TGTGCCACCAGCAGTAGACAGGGGGGCACAGATACGCAGTATTTT	CATSSRQGGTDTQYF
few	TRBV7-2	NA	TRBJ2-7	TGTGCCAGCAGCGTTGACAGGTCCTACGAGCAGTACTTC	CASSVDRSYEQYF
once	TRBV27	NA	TRBJ2-1	TGTGCCAGCACCCCACCCAACTACAATGAGCAGTTCTTC	CASTPPNYNEQFF
NA	TRBV21-1	NA	TRBJ1-4	TGTGCCGGAATTAATGAAAAACTGTTTTTT	CAGINEKLFF
NA	TRBV9	TRBD1	TRBJ2-7	TGTGCCAGCAGCGCCGGGACAGGCACCTACGAGCAGTACTTC	CASSAGTGTYEQYF
NA	TRBV9	NA	TRBJ1-5	TGTGCCAGCAGCTCGGACGGGCAGGGGCCCCAGCATTTT	CASSSDGQGPQHF
once	TRBV6-5	TRBD1	TRBJ1-1	TGTGCCAGCAGTATTCGAGCGACAGGGCCAACTGAAGCTTTCTTT	CASSIRATGPTEAFF
NA	TRBV11-2	NA	TRBJ1-2	TGTGCCAGCAGCCCTCGTTCAGGAATCTACTACACCTTC	CASSPRSGIYYTF